One and the same sample provided the 2 T cell receptor beta chains below, sequenced in a study of blood T cell repertoires in COVID-19. Generated by immunoSEQ multiplex PCR, the TCRdb table keeps only in-frame clones and is missing some. The profile shows about 100,000 clones, 80% of them singletons. Sequenced: peripheral blood. The receptors come from a man in his sixties or seventies with active or convalescent COVID-19.

The chain couples TRBV5-1 to TRBJ2-3; a possible D gene is TRBD1 (6 bases). CDR3 length: 14 amino acids. Trimming pared 0 bases from V and 4 bases from J, leaving 9 bases between. Germline CDR1 is SGHRS and CDR2 is YFSETQ. The CDR3 DNA is TGCGCCAGCAGCTTGGGGACAGTCGCAGATACGCAGTATTTT. This sequence encodes CASSLGTVADTQYF.

This clone appeared a single time. J is TRBJ2-7 and V is TRBV7-2; 9 bases are a match to TRBD2. The germline V gene has CDR1 SGHTA and CDR2 FQGNSA. Trimming at V came to 5 bases and at J to 0 bases, leaving 8 bases not matched to a gene. This CDR3 comprises 16 residues. The CDR3, as DNA: TGTGCCAGCAGCGTTCATAGCGGGGGCCTCTCCTACGAGCAGTACTTC. Amino acids: CASSVHSGGLSYEQYF.